The present entry profiles one T cell receptor (beta chain) with its context. This sample is drawn from a study of blood T cell repertoires in COVID-19. On the study more broadly: The United States, Italy and Spain supplied acute and convalescent COVID-19 samples. The cDNA or gDNA used as material had been derived from T cells, B-cell-depleted T cells, or PBMCs.

In the original workflow: Amplification of reference gene primers was used by the study to estimate nucleated cell counts. The data were produced by immunoSEQ multiplex PCR, yet TCRdb's version contains in-frame clones alone and is incomplete. V and J calls plus clone size are reproduced from that table; the DNA served to infer D and trimming. Of around 250,000 clones in the sample, around 80% were seen once. The CDR3 is made up of 15 amino acids. V shed 4 bases and J 1 base; nucleotides not matched to a gene: 6. The V gene's germline CDR1 is SGHDT and CDR2 YYEEEE. The TCR sequence derives from a man at least 80 years old with acute or convalescent COVID-19. The sequenced sample consisted of peripheral blood. V and J are TRBV5-6 and TRBJ2-7; 9 bases agree with TRBD2. This chain's CDR3 is CASSTQRGVSYEQYF. The CDR3 DNA reads as TGTGCCAGCAGCACCCAGCGGGGGGTTTCCTACGAGCAGTACTTC.